A single sample is the source of the 13 T cell receptor beta chains below, sequenced in a study of shared clonotypes between healthy human individuals. Libraries were prepared by immunoSEQ multiplex PCR; TCRdb keeps only in-frame clonotypes and omits some of them. The sample has roughly 600,000 clones; roughly 98% are singletons. Terminally differentiated effector memory CD45RA+ cells were left out of the naive CD8 fraction, which was CD45RO-negative and positively selected for CCR7. What was sequenced was naive CD8+ T cells sorted from blood. These TCRs come from a man aged 25 to 40 in good health.

The rearrangement joins TRBV10-1 to TRBJ1-4; a weak D match, TRBD1 (6 bases). V lost 8 bases, J lost 7 bases, and 14 bases lay in between. The CDR3 is made up of 13 amino acids. Germline values: CDR1 WNHNN, CDR2 SYGVQD (reference sequence). The CDR3 region has the DNA TGCGCCAGCCAAACAGGGAAGGGTGAAAAACTGTTTTTT. This codes for CASQTGKGEKLFF.

This rearrangement joins TRBV6-5 to TRBJ2-7, with 12 nucleotides matching TRBD1. The CDR3 consists of 16 residues. V was pared by 2 bases and J by 6 bases, with 8 bases of the junction left unmatched. Germline-derived CDR1 and CDR2 are MNHEY and SVGAGI. CDR3 sequence reads: CASSYGIGTGGGEQYF. The DNA for the CDR3 is TGTGCCAGCAGTTACGGAATCGGGACAGGGGGCGGCGAGCAGTACTTC.

The chain couples TRBV19 to TRBJ1-1, with D tentatively TRBD1 (5 bases). Germline lookup yields CDR1 LNHDA and CDR2 SQIVND (reference sequence). Trimming removed 3 bases at V and 1 base at J, with 12 bases between. The CDR3 contains 15 residues. CDR3 in amino acids: CASSIWVRANTEAFF. The CDR3 DNA sequence: TGTGCCAGTAGTATTTGGGTCAGGGCGAACACTGAAGCTTTCTTT.

The chain combines TRBV6-6 with TRBJ1-5; no firm D call. The V end lost 0 bases, the J end lost 2 bases, and 5 bases lay between the germline ends. The CDR3 has 14 residues. CDR1 is MNHNY, CDR2 SVGAGI, per germline (reference sequence). For the CDR3, the DNA is TGTGCCAGCAGTTACTCTCGTGGCAATCAGCCCCAGCATTTT. It encodes CASSYSRGNQPQHF.

The chain carries TRBV14 and TRBJ1-3; D uncertain. The ends were cut back, 1 base at V and 0 bases at J, with 16 bases in the middle. The germline gives CDR1 SGHDN, CDR2 FVKESK. The CDR3 covers 18 residues. CDR3 in DNA: TGTGCCAGCAGCCAAGGAGTGGGCGGCACCATCTCTGGAAACACCATATATTTT. Translation gives CASSQGVGGTISGNTIYF.

The V and J genes are TRBV27 and TRBJ2-7; D is possibly TRBD1 or TRBD2 (5 bases each). This CDR3 has 11 residues. Looked up from germline, CDR1 is MNHEY and CDR2 is SMNVEV (reference sequence). The germline V and J ends were trimmed by 8 bases and 0 bases, with 5 bases remaining between them. The CDR3 DNA sequence: TGTGCCAGCGGGACCTCCTACGAGCAGTACTTC. Protein sequence: CASGTSYEQYF.

The gene calls are TRBV7-9 and TRBJ1-2, with a weak D call TRBD1 (5 bases). This CDR3 contains 16 residues. From germline, CDR1 is SEHNR and CDR2 FQNEAQ (reference sequence). V gave up 2 bases and J gave up 1 base, with 14 bases separating them. Here the CDR3 reads CASSLSGQRSNYGYTF. The CDR3, as DNA: TGTGCCAGCAGCTTATCGGGGCAGAGAAGTAACTATGGCTACACCTTC. The full variable domain, in which reference TRBV7-9 and TRBJ1-2 provide the parts outside the CDR3, is DTGVSQNPRHKITKRGQNVTFRCDPISEHNRLYWYRQTLGQGPEFLTYFQNEAQLEKSRLLSDRFSAERPKGSFSTLEIQRTEQGDSAMYLCASSLSGQRSNYGYTFGSGTRLTVV.

The chain joins TRBV7-9 to TRBJ2-7; 10 bases align to TRBD1. This CDR3 spans 15 amino acids. The J segment lost 0 bases and the V segment lost 5 bases, leaving 4 bases of the junction unmatched. Germline-derived CDR1 and CDR2 are SEHNR and FQNEAQ (reference sequence). The CDR3 DNA follows: TGTGCCAGCAGCCGACGGACAGGGGGCTCCTACGAGCAGTACTTC. This translates into CASSRRTGGSYEQYF.

This chain joins TRBV5-1 and TRBJ2-2; 11 bases are shared with TRBD2. This CDR3 is built from 18 residues. V lost 6 bases to trimming and J lost 3 bases; unmatched junction nucleotides: 13. The germline CDR1 and CDR2 sequences are SGHRS and YFSETQ. Here the CDR3 reads CASTRRVVAGGDTGELFF. The CDR3 DNA is TGCGCCAGCACCCGAAGAGTGGTAGCGGGAGGGGACACCGGGGAGCTGTTTTTT.

The V and J genes are TRBV27 and TRBJ2-1; D gene uncertain. With 3 bases removed from V and 4 bases from J, the gap between germline ends came to 7 bases. Germline values: CDR1 MNHEY, CDR2 SMNVEV (reference sequence). This CDR3 has 13 residues. CDR3 sequence reads: CASSLAEYNEQFF. CDR3 coding DNA: TGTGCCAGCAGTTTGGCGGAATACAATGAGCAGTTCTTC.

This chain joins TRBV7-9 and TRBJ2-7; the D is unclear. Trimming took off 0 bases at V and 5 bases at J, with 17 bases between the two ends. Germline-derived CDR1 and CDR2 are SEHNR and FQNEAQ (reference sequence). This CDR3 contains 16 residues. The CDR3 sequence: CASSLALPFGADEQYF. Written as DNA, the CDR3 is TGTGCCAGCAGCTTAGCCCTCCCATTCGGCGCAGACGAGCAGTACTTC. Full variable domain (missing parts from reference TRBV7-9 and TRBJ2-7): DTGVSQNPRHKITKRGQNVTFRCDPISEHNRLYWYRQTLGQGPEFLTYFQNEAQLEKSRLLSDRFSAERPKGSFSTLEIQRTEQGDSAMYLCASSLALPFGADEQYFGPGTRLTVT.

The V call is TRBV12-5, the J call TRBJ2-5; 7 bases align to TRBD2. CDR1 is LGHNT, CDR2 FRNRAP, per germline. The CDR3 totals 17 residues. The V and J ends lost 0 bases and 5 bases, in that order; junction bases with no gene match: 12. The CDR3 protein is CASGLVRFGREGETQYF. The CDR3 DNA is TGTGCTAGTGGTTTGGTACGTTTTGGCAGGGAGGGCGAGACCCAGTACTTC.

The chain is built from TRBV7-9 and TRBJ1-2; D is unresolved. The V and J ends lost 7 bases and 6 bases respectively, with 15 bases between them. Germline CDR1 is SEHNR and CDR2 is FQNEAQ (reference sequence). This CDR3 comprises 13 residues. This chain's CDR3 is CASTPRTLNGYTF. The CDR3 DNA reads TGTGCCAGCACCCCGAGGACCCTAAATGGCTACACCTTC.